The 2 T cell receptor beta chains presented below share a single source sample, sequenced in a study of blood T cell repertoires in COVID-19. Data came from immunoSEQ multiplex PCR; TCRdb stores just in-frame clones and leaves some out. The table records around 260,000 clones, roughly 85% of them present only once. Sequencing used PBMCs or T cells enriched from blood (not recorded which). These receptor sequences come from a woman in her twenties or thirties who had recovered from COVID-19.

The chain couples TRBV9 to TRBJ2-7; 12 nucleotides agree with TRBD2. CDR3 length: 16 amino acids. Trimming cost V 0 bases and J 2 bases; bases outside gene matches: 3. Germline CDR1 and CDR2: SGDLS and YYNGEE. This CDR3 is CASSVGLAGATYEQYF. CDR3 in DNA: TGTGCCAGCAGCGTAGGACTAGCGGGAGCGACCTACGAGCAGTACTTC.

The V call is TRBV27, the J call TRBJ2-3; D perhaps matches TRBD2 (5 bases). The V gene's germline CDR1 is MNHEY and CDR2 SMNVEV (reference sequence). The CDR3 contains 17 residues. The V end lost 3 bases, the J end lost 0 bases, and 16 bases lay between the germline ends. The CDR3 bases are TGTGCCAGCAGTTTGGCCCGTTTGGGGAGAAGCACAGATACGCAGTATTTT. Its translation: CASSLARLGRSTDTQYF.